Below are 30 T cell receptor beta chains sequenced from a single sample in a study of response to subunit inactivated influenza vaccine. Each CDR3 protein is one row after TCRdb ran MiXCR on the RT-PCR reads. The data show approximately 310,000 distinct CDR3 sequences, with 20% to 25% seen just once and roughly a tenth held by the top ten. The starting material was PBMCs from blood, obtained less than 22 months after vaccination. The receptors shown here come from a man between 50 and 75 years old who received an inactivated influenza vaccine.

This clonotype was seen only a few times. The rearrangement links TRBV7-2 to TRBJ2-3; 13 bases line up with TRBD2. Germline trimming cut 6 bases from V and 5 bases from J; bases unmatched to any gene: 5. Germline V gives CDR1 SGHTA, CDR2 FQGNSA. This CDR3 has 15 amino acids. The CDR3 here is CASRLAGGPGDTQYF. CDR3 sequence (DNA): TGTGCCAGCAGACTAGCGGGGGGGCCGGGAGATACGCAGTATTTT.

The genes are TRBV12-3 or TRBV12-4 and TRBJ2-7; D possibly corresponds to TRBD2 (5 bases). V lost 5 bases and J 4 bases, leaving 12 bases between the germline ends. The CDR3 loop spans 13 amino acids. Written as DNA, the CDR3 is TGTGCCAGCAGTGTCCGGGAAATATACGAGCAGTACTTC. It yields the protein CASSVREIYEQYF.

The rearrangement joins TRBV7-8 to TRBJ2-5, with D possibly TRBD1 on 6 matching bases. Trimming shortened V by 4 bases and J by 2 bases, and 17 bases separated the two germline ends. Germline V gives CDR1 SGHVS, CDR2 FQNEAQ. The CDR3 is 16 amino acids. DNA for the CDR3: TGTGCCAGCAGCTCGAGCCCGGACAGAAAACAAGAGACCCAGTACTTC. Translated, it gives CASSSSPDRKQETQYF.

The chain recombines TRBV2 with TRBJ1-5; unclear D gene. CDR1 SNHLY and CDR2 FYNNEI come from the germline V gene. Trimming pared 4 bases from V and 0 bases from J, leaving 10 bases between. The CDR3 runs 15 residues. CDR3 DNA sequence: TGTGCCAGCAGTGTTCGAGGGTATAGCAATCAGCCCCAGCATTTT. Translation gives CASSVRGYSNQPQHF. Based on the CDR3 plus reference TRBV2 and TRBJ1-5, the full variable domain is EPEVTQTPSHQVTQMGQEVILRCVPISNHLYFYWYRQILGQKVEFLVSFYNNEISEKSEIFDDQFSVERPDGSNFTLKIRSTKLEDSAMYFCASSVRGYSNQPQHFGDGTRLSIL.

The chain couples TRBV15 to TRBJ1-6; TRBD1 might be the D (5 bases). Per the germline V gene, CDR1 is LNHNV and CDR2 is YYDKDF (reference sequence). The CDR3 is 15 residues long. The V gene lost 5 bases and the J gene lost 7 bases, with 15 bases spanning the gap. The CDR3 reads CATSDGDVLNSPLHF. Here the CDR3 DNA reads TGTGCCACCAGCGATGGGGACGTCCTCAATTCACCCCTCCACTTT.

The V gene is TRBV7-3, the J gene TRBJ2-2; D is perhaps TRBD2 (5 bases). V lost 5 bases and J lost 4, with 11 bases in between. Germline CDR1 is SGHTA and CDR2 is FQGTGA. The CDR3 contains 14 residues. The CDR3 DNA follows: TGTGCCAGCAGCCCGGGGATACTCACCGGGGAGCTGTTTTTT. It codes for CASSPGILTGELFF.

This clonotype has only a few counts. The chain joins TRBV7-8 to TRBJ2-3, with TRBD2 matching over 8 bases. The CDR3 sequence is 16 residues long. CDR1 SGHVS and CDR2 FQNEAQ come from the germline V gene. V dropped 1 base and J dropped 4; count of bases not matched to a gene: 7. Here the CDR3 reads CASSLGSAGGPDTQYF. The DNA for the CDR3 is TGTGCCAGCAGCTTAGGATCTGCGGGGGGACCAGATACGCAGTATTTT. Combining the CDR3 with reference TRBV7-8 and TRBJ2-3 gives the whole variable domain GAGVSQSPRYKVAKRGQDVALRCDPISGHVSLFWYQQALGQGPEFLTYFQNEAQLDKSGLPSDRFFAERPEGSVSTLKIQRTQQEDSAVYLCASSLGSAGGPDTQYFGPGTRLTVL.

V usage is TRBV5-1 and J usage is TRBJ2-2; D remains ambiguous. From germline, CDR1 is SGHRS and CDR2 YFSETQ. Trimming cost V 4 bases and J 4 bases, with 8 bases left between them. The CDR3 contains 13 residues. As DNA, the CDR3 is TGCGCCAGCAGCACGATACCCACCGGGGAGCTGTTTTTT. It encodes CASSTIPTGELFF.

The chain joins TRBV23-1 to TRBJ1-5; TRBD1 matches 8 bases. TRBV23-1 falls under the ORF class, with uncertain function. J lost 2 bases, V lost 2 bases, and 11 bases had no gene match. The length of the CDR3 is 18 residues. The CDR3 spells CASSQLQDREAGNQPQHF. The DNA of the CDR3 is TGCGCCAGCAGTCAACTACAGGACAGGGAGGCTGGCAATCAGCCCCAGCATTTT.

This clonotype was seen more than once but under ten times. This chain uses TRBV20-1 with TRBJ1-5; 9 nucleotides line up with TRBD1. The germline CDR1 and CDR2 sequences are DFQATT and SNEGSKA (reference sequence). The CDR3 extends over 14 amino acids. V lost 6 bases to trimming and J lost 4 bases; unmatched junction nucleotides: 7. CDR3 bases: TGCAGTGCGACTACCGGGACAGGGAATCAGCCCCAGCATTTT. It is translated as CSATTGTGNQPQHF.

The chain uses TRBV14 and TRBJ1-1, with D maybe TRBD1 (5 bases). This CDR3 has 13 amino acids. Germline-derived CDR1 and CDR2 are SGHDN and FVKESK. V was shortened by 2 bases and J by 7 bases, with 11 bases between the two germline ends. CDR3 DNA sequence: TGTGCCAGCAGCCAAAATTCTAGGGGTGAAGCTTTCTTT. Translated: CASSQNSRGEAFF.

The chain joins TRBV5-1 to TRBJ2-4, with 9 bases identical to TRBD1. The V gene end was trimmed by 4 bases and the J gene end by 9 bases; junction bases not matched to a gene: 5. Germline CDR1 and CDR2: SGHRS and YFSETQ. The CDR3 has 13 amino acids. Here the CDR3 DNA reads TGCGCCAGCAGCCGGACAGGGGACGGCATTCAGTACTTC. It is translated as CASSRTGDGIQYF.

The V call is TRBV29-1, the J call TRBJ2-3; no clear D gene. The CDR3 totals 12 residues. Trimming pared 4 bases from V and 6 bases from J, leaving 11 bases between. Germline V gene sequence: CDR1 SQVTM, CDR2 ANQGSEA. CDR3 sequence: CSVVFAVDTQYF. CDR3 nucleotides: TGCAGCGTTGTTTTTGCCGTGGATACGCAGTATTTT.

CDR3 in amino acids: CSARDAGTYGYTF. In DNA, the CDR3 is TGCAGTGCTAGAGATGCGGGGACGTATGGCTACACCTTC. The chain combines TRBV20-1 with TRBJ1-2; D is possibly TRBD1 (5 bases). The CDR3 covers 13 residues. The V end was cut by 0 bases, the J end by 5 bases, with 10 bases between. Germline CDR1 reads DFQATT; CDR2 reads SNEGSKA (reference sequence).

This clonotype has more than one count but fewer than ten. The chain has TRBV5-5 and TRBJ1-2; TRBD1 might be the D (5 bases). The V and J ends lost 0 bases and 3 bases respectively, with 9 bases between them. The CDR3 is 14 amino acids. CDR1 and CDR2 (germline): SGHKS, YYEKEE (reference sequence). CDR3 protein: CASSLETAYYGYTF. The CDR3 DNA is TGTGCCAGCAGCTTGGAGACAGCTTACTATGGCTACACCTTC.

The chain combines TRBV27 with TRBJ1-6, with D unclear. V lost 5 bases and J lost 2, with 13 bases in between. The CDR3 length is 16 residues. Germline V CDR1 and CDR2: MNHEY, SMNVEV (reference sequence). The CDR3 sequence is CASSLRAGPYNSPLHF. The DNA for the CDR3 is TGTGCCAGCAGTCTCCGGGCGGGCCCCTATAATTCACCCCTCCACTTT.

To note about this clonotype: The CDR3 does not close with the conserved phenylalanine or tryptophan, likely indicating a read error. The chain is built from TRBV19 and TRBJ1-1; D unclear. Trimming shortened V by 1 base and J by 4 bases, and 10 bases separated the two germline ends. The CDR3 covers 14 residues. The germline V gene encodes CDR1 LNHDA and CDR2 SQIVND (reference sequence). The CDR3 bases are TGTGCCAGTAGTATAGGCGGCCGGGGCACTGAAGCTTTCCTT. The encoded protein is CASSIGGRGTEAFL.

The chain has TRBV10-3 and TRBJ2-2; D is undetermined. Germline V gene data show CDR1 as ENHRY and CDR2 as SYGVKD. The CDR3 is 13 residues long. Deletions cut 3 bases from V and 8 bases from J, with 10 bases between. The CDR3 nucleotides are TGTGCCATCAGTGAACCTCCACGGGGGGAGCTGTTTTTT. Residues: CAISEPPRGELFF.

The chain employs TRBV11-2 and TRBJ2-7; TRBD2 matches at 15 bases. This CDR3 has 19 amino acids. CDR1 is SGHAT, CDR2 FQNNGV, per germline. V lost 1 base to trimming and J lost 2 bases; unmatched junction nucleotides: 9. The CDR3 sequence is CASSLGPGLAGGRPYEQYF. For the CDR3, the DNA is TGTGCCAGCAGCTTAGGCCCGGGACTAGCGGGAGGTCGACCCTACGAGCAGTACTTC.

The chain uses TRBV7-2 and TRBJ1-3; a weak D match, TRBD1 (5 bases). Trimming took off 2 bases at V and 3 bases at J, with 14 bases between the two ends. Germline-derived CDR1 and CDR2 are SGHTA and FQGNSA. The CDR3 runs 16 residues. In DNA, the CDR3 is TGTGCCAGCAGCTTACCCTCCGGGGCTTTTGGAAACACCATATATTTT. Translation: CASSLPSGAFGNTIYF.

The rearrangement links TRBV7-3 to TRBJ2-5; D may be TRBD2 (5 bases). Germline V gene data show CDR1 as SGHTA and CDR2 as FQGTGA. The V gene lost 7 bases and the J gene lost 4 bases, with 25 bases spanning the gap. The CDR3 sequence is 17 residues long. In DNA form, the CDR3 reads TGTGCCAGCAACCTATCGGGGTTCGTGTCGAGCGCAGAGACCCAGTACTTC. The encoded protein is CASNLSGFVSSAETQYF.

The gene calls are TRBV5-1 and TRBJ2-2; D gene uncertain. This CDR3 contains 14 residues. CDR1 SGHRS and CDR2 YFSETQ come from the germline V gene. V gave up 0 bases and J gave up 6 bases, with 9 bases separating them. The DNA for the CDR3 is TGCGCCAGCAGCTTGGACAGCATAGCCGGGGAGCTGTTTTTT. Translated: CASSLDSIAGELFF.

This clonotype was seen only a few times. The chain couples TRBV3-1 to TRBJ2-7; 7 positions agree with TRBD1. V shed 3 bases, J shed 6 bases, and the junction held 8 bases outside the gene matches. Per the germline V gene, CDR1 is LGHDT and CDR2 is YNNKEL (reference sequence). The CDR3 consists of 14 residues. In nucleotides, the CDR3 is TGTGCCAGCAGCCAGCGACAGGGAGTTAGCGAGCAGTACTTC. Translated: CASSQRQGVSEQYF.

This clonotype was seen only a few times. The chain joins TRBV20-1 to TRBJ1-2; unclear D gene. This CDR3 is 14 amino acids long. The V gene's germline CDR1 is DFQATT and CDR2 SNEGSKA (reference sequence). Trimming removed 3 bases at V and 2 bases at J, with 13 bases between. CDR3 region: CSASPIEVNYGYTF. The CDR3 DNA is TGCAGTGCTAGTCCTATCGAGGTGAACTATGGCTACACCTTC.

This clonotype was seen a handful of times. The rearrangement uses TRBV12-3 or TRBV12-4 and TRBJ2-3; 8 positions match TRBD2. With 7 bases clipped from V and 2 bases from J, the junction kept 11 bases outside the gene matches. This CDR3 contains 16 residues. This CDR3 reads CASTLLAGQNTDTQYF. DNA for the CDR3: TGTGCCAGCACCCTGCTAGCGGGTCAAAACACAGATACGCAGTATTTT.

This chain uses TRBV5-4 with TRBJ1-2; D may be TRBD1 (5 bases). The CDR3 has 11 amino acids. The ends were cut back, 0 bases at V and 10 bases at J, with 7 bases in the middle. CDR1 is SGHNT, CDR2 YYREEE, per germline (reference sequence). CDR3 bases: TGTGCCAGCAGCTTGGACAGGTTCTACACCTTC. It yields the protein CASSLDRFYTF.

There are a few counts of this clonotype. The V call is TRBV5-1, the J call TRBJ1-2; D unresolved. Trimming stripped 2 bases from V and 3 bases from J, with 8 bases between. CDR1 and CDR2 (germline): SGHRS, YFSETQ. The CDR3 covers 13 residues. The CDR3 loop is CASSLLQDYGYTF. CDR3 DNA: TGCGCCAGCAGCTTACTCCAAGACTATGGCTACACCTTC.

This chain connects TRBV5-1 to TRBJ1-4, with a possible D match to TRBD1 (5 bases). The CDR3 has 14 amino acids. The ends were cut back, 4 bases at V and 8 bases at J, with 15 bases in the middle. Germline V CDR1 and CDR2: SGHRS, YFSETQ. CDR3 region: CASSGGAGDEKLFF. The CDR3 DNA follows: TGCGCCAGCAGCGGAGGGGCGGGAGACGAAAAACTGTTTTTT.

This clonotype was seen more than once but under ten times. The V and J genes are TRBV9 and TRBJ1-2; D perhaps matches TRBD1 (5 bases). The CDR3 loop spans 18 amino acids. V lost 4 bases, J lost 0 bases, and 22 bases lay in between. Germline-derived CDR1 and CDR2 are SGDLS and YYNGEE. The CDR3: CASSPGRSHYLANYGYTF. CDR3 DNA: TGTGCCAGCAGCCCGGGACGATCCCATTATTTAGCTAACTATGGCTACACCTTC.

The CDR3 spells CASSRTRAILETQYF. The CDR3 region has the DNA TGTGCCAGCAGCCGGACTAGAGCAATACTTGAGACCCAGTACTTC. The chain employs TRBV14 and TRBJ2-5; 7 bases agree with TRBD2. V was pared by 4 bases and J by 5 bases, with 10 bases of the junction left unmatched. This CDR3 has 15 residues. The V gene's germline CDR1 is SGHDN and CDR2 FVKESK. Combining the CDR3 with reference TRBV14 and TRBJ2-5 gives the whole variable domain EAGVTQFPSHSVIEKGQTVTLRCDPISGHDNLYWYRRVMGKEIKFLLHFVKESKQDESGMPNNRFLAERTGGTYSTLKVQPAELEDSGVYFCASSRTRAILETQYFGPGTRLLVL.